This T cell receptor (beta chain) was captured by sequencing in a study of blood T cell repertoires in COVID-19. This clone was recorded only once. This table comes from immunoSEQ multiplex PCR, and its TCRdb copy is limited to in-frame clones, with some not included. The sample has over 400,000 clones, about 85% seen once. Trimming took 0 bases from V and 1 from J; bases not matched to a gene: 6. The CDR3 consists of 16 residues. Germline CDR1 reads SGDLS; CDR2 reads YYNGEE. The material sequenced was PBMCs or T cells enriched from blood (not recorded which). The receptor was derived from a woman aged 55-69 years who had recovered from COVID-19. The chain uses TRBV9 and TRBJ1-1; TRBD1 matches at 7 bases. CDR3 sequence reads: CASSVAEGARNTEAFF. DNA for the CDR3: TGTGCCAGCAGCGTAGCGGAGGGGGCGAGGAACACTGAAGCTTTCTTT.